Here is one T cell receptor beta chain with its context. The antigen is unknown. Trimming cost V 6 bases and J 0 bases, with 8 bases left between them. CDR1 SEHNR and CDR2 FQNEAQ come from the germline V gene (reference sequence). The CDR3 is 13 amino acids. TCRdb recomputed calls from the RACE reads with MiXCR, one row per CDR3 protein. The sample yields about 97,000 distinct CDR3 sequences, about 28% seen once. The time point here: patch test 3, about 24 weeks after DPC sensitization. Treatment meaning: therapeutic diphenylcyclopropenone sensitization with weekly scalp DPC. Each donor was an alopecia patient between 18 and 70 years of age who qualified for DPC. The data are from a study of human T cells and chemical hapten exposure. Study-wide points: Once DPC sensitization occurred, TCRs above 1 in 1000 frequency showed no change.

This clonotype was sampled from a man aged 35 to 55 with alopecia areata. Some clones in this sample may be carry-over from other donors' samples. V gene TRBV7-9 combines with J gene TRBJ1-1, with TRBD1 as a possible D gene (6 bases). Sequenced material: whole blood, taken in connection with sensitization to the hapten diphenylcyclopropenone (DPC). The CDR3 sequence: CASRTGLNTEAFF. The DNA of the CDR3 is TGTGCCAGCAGGACAGGTTTGAACACTGAAGCTTTCTTT.